In its sample, the clone carrying this T cell receptor beta chain was seen many times. These data originate in a study of beta chain features in type 1 diabetes. Every isolated RNA sample was fully reverse transcribed, so sequencing captured expressed TCRB transcripts. Only in-frame clones appear in the TCRdb table, and some are missing; sequencing was by immunoSEQ multiplex PCR. Among more than 110,000 clones, about 7.1% were seen once, and the ten largest hold about 1.4%. Trimming cost V 8 bases and J 0 bases, with 17 bases left between them. CDR1 and CDR2 (germline): LGHNA, YSLEER. The CDR3 covers 17 residues.

Source material: central memory CD4+ T cells from blood. This TCR came from a woman aged 25-40 years in good health. The chain carries TRBV4-3 and TRBJ2-6, with a weak D call TRBD1 (6 bases). Written as DNA, the CDR3 is TGCGCCAGCGCCAGAGACAGGTTTAGCTCTGGGGCCAACGTCCTGACTTTC. This codes for CASARDRFSSGANVLTF.